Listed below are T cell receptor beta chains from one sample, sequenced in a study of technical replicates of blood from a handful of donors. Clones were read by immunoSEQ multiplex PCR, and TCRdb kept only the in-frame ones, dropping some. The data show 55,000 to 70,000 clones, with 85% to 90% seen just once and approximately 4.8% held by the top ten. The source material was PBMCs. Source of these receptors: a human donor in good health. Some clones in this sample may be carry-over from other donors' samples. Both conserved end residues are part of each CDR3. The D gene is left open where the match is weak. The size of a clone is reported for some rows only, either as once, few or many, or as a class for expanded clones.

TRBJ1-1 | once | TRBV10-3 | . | TGTGCCATCAGGGGGCCTCACATCACTGAAGCTTTCTTT | CAIRGPHITEAFF
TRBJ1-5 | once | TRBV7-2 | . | TGTGCCAGCAGCTTACTCAACAGGGCCAGCAATCAGCCCCAGCATTTT | CASSLLNRASNQPQHF
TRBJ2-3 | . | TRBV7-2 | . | TGTGCCAGCAGCCTTCTCCGAGATACGCAGTATTTT | CASSLLRDTQYF
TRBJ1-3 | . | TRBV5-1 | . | TGCGCCAGCCGCCCCCAGGTTACGGGAAACACCATATATTTT | CASRPQVTGNTIYF
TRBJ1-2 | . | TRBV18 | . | TGTGCCAGCTCTTATCAGGTGGACTATGGCTACACCTTC | CASSYQVDYGYTF
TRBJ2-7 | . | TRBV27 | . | TGTGCCAGCAGTTTCAGGACAGACTCCTACGAGCAGTACTTC | CASSFRTDSYEQYF
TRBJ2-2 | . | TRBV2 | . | TGTGCCAGCAGTGAAGGGTTTTCTAACGCTGGGGAGCTGTTTTTT | CASSEGFSNAGELFF
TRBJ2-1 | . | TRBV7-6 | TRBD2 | TGTGCCAGCAGTTCCGCGGGAGGAGCCTACAATGAGCAGTTCTTC | CASSSAGGAYNEQFF
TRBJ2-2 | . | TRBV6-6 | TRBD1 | TGTGCCAGCAGTTACGGGCAGGGGGCCCCATACAGGGAGCTGTTTTTT | CASSYGQGAPYRELFF
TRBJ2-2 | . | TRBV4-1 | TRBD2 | TGCGCCAGCAGCCAAGCTAAGTGGGGGGGCACCGGGGAGCTGTTTTTT | CASSQAKWGGTGELFF
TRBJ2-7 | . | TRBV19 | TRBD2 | TGTGCCAGTAGTATATCTAGCGGGAGGGCCTACGAGCAGTACTTC | CASSISSGRAYEQYF